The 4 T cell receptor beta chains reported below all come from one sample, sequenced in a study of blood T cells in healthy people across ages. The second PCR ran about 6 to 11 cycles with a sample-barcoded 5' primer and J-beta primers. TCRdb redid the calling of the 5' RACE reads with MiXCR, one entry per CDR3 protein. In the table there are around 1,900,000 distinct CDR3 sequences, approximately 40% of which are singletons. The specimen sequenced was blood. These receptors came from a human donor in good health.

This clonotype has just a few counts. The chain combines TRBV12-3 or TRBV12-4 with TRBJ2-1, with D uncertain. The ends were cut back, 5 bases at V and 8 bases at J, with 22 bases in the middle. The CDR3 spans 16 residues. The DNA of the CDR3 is TGTGCCAGCAGTCCCCTAGGCGGAGAGGCGGTTTATGAGCAGTTCTTC. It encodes CASSPLGGEAVYEQFF.

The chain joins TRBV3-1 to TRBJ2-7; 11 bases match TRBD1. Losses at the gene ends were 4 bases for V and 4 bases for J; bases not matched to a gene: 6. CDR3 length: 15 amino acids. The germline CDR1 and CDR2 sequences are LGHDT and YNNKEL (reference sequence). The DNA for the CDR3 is TGTGCCAGCAGCCGAGGACAGGGGGCTAGGTACGAGCAGTACTTC. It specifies CASSRGQGARYEQYF.

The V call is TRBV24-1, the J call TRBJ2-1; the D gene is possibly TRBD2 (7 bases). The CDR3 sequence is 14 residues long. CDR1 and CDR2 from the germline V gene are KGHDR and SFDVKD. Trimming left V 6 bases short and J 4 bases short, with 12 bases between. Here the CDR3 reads CATSLGGPYNEQFF. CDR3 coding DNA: TGTGCCACCAGTTTGGGGGGGCCATACAATGAGCAGTTCTTC.

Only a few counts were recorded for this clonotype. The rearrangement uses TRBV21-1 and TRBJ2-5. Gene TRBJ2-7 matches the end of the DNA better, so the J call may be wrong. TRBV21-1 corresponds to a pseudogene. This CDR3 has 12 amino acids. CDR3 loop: CASSNLGSEQYF. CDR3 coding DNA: TGTGCCAGCAGCAACCTAGGATCCGAGCAGTACTTC.